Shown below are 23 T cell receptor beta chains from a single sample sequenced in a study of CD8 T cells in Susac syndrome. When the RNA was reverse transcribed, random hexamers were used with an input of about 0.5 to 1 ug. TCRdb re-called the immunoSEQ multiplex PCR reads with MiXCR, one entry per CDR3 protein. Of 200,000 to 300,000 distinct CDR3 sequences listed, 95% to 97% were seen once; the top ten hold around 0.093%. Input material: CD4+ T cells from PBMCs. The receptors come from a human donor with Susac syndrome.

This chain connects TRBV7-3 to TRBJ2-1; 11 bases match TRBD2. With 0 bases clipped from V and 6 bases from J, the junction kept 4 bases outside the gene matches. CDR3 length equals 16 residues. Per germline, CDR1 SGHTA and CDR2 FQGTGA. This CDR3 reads CASSLTFTSGSNEQFF. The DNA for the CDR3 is TGTGCCAGCAGCTTAACTTTCACTAGCGGGAGCAATGAGCAGTTCTTC.

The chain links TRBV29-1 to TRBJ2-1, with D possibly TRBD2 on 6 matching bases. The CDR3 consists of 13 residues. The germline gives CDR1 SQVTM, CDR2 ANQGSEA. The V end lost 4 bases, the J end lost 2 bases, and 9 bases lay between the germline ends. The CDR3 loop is CSVARDAYNEQFF. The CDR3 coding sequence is TGCAGCGTTGCGCGGGATGCCTACAATGAGCAGTTCTTC.

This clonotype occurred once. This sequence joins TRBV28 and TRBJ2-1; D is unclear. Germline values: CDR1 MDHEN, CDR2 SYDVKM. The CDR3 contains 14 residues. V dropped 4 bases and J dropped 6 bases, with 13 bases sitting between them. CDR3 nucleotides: TGTGCCAGCAGTTGGGCGGCCCTGCGCAATGAGCAGTTCTTC. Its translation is CASSWAALRNEQFF.

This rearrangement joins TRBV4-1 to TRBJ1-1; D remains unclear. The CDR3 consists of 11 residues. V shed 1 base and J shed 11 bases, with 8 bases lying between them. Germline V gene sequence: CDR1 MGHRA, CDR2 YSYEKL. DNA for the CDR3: TGCGCCAGCAGCCAAGGAGCAACGGCTTTCTTT. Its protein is CASSQGATAFF.

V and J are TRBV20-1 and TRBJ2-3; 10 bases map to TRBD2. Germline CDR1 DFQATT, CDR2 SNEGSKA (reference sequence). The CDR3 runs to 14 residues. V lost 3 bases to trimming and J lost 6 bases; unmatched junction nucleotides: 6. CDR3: CSASSSGSGDTQYF. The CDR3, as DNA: TGCAGTGCTAGCTCTAGCGGGAGTGGGGATACGCAGTATTTT.

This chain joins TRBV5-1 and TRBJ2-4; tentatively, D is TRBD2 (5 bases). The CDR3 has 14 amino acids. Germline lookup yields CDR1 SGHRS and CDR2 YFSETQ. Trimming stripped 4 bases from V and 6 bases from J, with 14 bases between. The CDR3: CASSRTMGANIQYF. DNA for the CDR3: TGCGCCAGCAGCCGGACGATGGGAGCAAACATTCAGTACTTC.

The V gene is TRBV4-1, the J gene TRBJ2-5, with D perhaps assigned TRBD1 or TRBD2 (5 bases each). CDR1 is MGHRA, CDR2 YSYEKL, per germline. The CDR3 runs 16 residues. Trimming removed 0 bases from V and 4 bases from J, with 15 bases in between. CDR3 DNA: TGCGCCAGCAGCCAAGATCTTGGGACCCGGGGAGAGACCCAGTACTTC. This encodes CASSQDLGTRGETQYF.

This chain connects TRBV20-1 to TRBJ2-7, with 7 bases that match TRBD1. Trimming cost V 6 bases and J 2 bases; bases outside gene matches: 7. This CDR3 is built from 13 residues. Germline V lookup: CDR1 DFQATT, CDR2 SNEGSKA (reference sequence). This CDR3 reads CSAPTGPPYEQYF. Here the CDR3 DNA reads TGCAGTGCCCCGACAGGGCCCCCCTACGAGCAGTACTTC.

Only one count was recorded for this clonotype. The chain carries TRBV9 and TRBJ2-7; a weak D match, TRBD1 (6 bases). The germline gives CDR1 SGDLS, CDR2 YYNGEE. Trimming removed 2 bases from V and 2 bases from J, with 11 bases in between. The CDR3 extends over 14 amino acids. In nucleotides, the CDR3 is TGTGCCAGCAGCGTGGGGACAAATCCCTACGAGCAGTACTTC. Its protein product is CASSVGTNPYEQYF.

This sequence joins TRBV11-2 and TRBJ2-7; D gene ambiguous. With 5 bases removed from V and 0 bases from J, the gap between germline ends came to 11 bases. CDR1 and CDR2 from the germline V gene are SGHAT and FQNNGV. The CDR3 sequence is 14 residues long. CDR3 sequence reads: CASSPRLSSYEQYF. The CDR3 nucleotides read TGTGCCAGCAGCCCGCGGCTGAGCTCCTACGAGCAGTACTTC. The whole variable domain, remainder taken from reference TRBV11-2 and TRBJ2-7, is EAGVAQSPRYKIIEKRQSVAFWCNPISGHATLYWYQQILGQGPKLLIQFQNNGVVDDSQLPKDRFSAERLKGVDSTLKIQPAKLEDSAVYLCASSPRLSSYEQYFGPGTRLTVT.

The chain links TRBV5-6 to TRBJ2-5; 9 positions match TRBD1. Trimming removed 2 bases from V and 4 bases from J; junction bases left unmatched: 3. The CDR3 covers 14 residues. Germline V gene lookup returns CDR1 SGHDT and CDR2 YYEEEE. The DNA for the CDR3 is TGTGCCAGCAGCTTAGGACAGGGGTCAGAGACCCAGTACTTC. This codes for CASSLGQGSETQYF.

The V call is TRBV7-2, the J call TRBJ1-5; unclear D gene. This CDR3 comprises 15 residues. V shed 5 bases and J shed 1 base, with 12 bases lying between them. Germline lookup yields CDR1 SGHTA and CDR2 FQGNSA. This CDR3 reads CASSTRMGSNQPQHF. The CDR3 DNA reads TGTGCCAGCAGCACCCGCATGGGGAGCAATCAGCCCCAGCATTTT.

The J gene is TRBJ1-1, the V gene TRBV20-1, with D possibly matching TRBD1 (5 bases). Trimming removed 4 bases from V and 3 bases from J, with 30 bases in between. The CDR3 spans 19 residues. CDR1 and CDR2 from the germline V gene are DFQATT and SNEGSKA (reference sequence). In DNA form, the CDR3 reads TGCAGTGCTACCCCCCCTTTTTATCCGGGCAGAACCAGGGACACTGAAGCTTTCTTT. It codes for CSATPPFYPGRTRDTEAFF.

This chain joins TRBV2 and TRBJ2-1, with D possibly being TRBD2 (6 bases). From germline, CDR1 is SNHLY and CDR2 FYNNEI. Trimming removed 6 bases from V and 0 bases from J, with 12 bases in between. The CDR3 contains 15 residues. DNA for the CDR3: TGTGCCAGCAGACGAGCGGGCTACTCCTACAATGAGCAGTTCTTC. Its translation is CASRRAGYSYNEQFF.

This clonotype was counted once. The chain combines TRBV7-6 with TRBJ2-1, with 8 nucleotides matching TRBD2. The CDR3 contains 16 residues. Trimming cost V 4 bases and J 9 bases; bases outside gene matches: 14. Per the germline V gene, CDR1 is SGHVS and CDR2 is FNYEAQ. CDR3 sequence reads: CASSSSQAGVGVEQFF. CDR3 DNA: TGTGCCAGCAGCTCCAGCCAAGCGGGAGTCGGGGTTGAGCAGTTCTTC.

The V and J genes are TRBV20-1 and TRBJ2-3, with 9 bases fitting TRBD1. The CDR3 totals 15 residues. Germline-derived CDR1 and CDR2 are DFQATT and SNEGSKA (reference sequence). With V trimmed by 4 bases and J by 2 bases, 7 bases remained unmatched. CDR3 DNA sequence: TGCAGTGCTACCCGGACAGGGGTCAACACAGATACGCAGTATTTT. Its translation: CSATRTGVNTDTQYF.

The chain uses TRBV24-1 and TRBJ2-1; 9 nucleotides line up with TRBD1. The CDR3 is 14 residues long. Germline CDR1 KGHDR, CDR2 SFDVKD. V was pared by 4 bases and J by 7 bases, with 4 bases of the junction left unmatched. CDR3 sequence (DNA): TGTGCCACCAGTGACACCGGGACAGGGAATGAGCAGTTCTTC. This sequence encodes CATSDTGTGNEQFF.

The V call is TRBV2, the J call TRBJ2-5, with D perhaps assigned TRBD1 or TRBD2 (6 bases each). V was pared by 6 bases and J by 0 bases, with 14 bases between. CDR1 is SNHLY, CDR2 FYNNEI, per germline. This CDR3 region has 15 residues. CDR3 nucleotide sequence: TGTGCCAGCAGCAGGGGACTGACGTACCAAGAGACCCAGTACTTC. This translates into CASSRGLTYQETQYF.

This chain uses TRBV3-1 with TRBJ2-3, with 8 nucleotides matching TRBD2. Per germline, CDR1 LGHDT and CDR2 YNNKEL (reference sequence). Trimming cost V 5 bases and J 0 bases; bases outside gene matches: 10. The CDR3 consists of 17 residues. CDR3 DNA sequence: TGTGCCAGCAGCAAGACTCCCGGCGGGGGGAGCACAGATACGCAGTATTTT. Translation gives CASSKTPGGGSTDTQYF.

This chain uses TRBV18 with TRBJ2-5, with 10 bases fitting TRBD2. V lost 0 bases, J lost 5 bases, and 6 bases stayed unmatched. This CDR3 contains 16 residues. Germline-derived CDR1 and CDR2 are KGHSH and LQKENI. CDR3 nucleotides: TGTGCCAGCTCACCACCGGGACTAGCGAGGGGGGAGACCCAGTACTTC. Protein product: CASSPPGLARGETQYF.

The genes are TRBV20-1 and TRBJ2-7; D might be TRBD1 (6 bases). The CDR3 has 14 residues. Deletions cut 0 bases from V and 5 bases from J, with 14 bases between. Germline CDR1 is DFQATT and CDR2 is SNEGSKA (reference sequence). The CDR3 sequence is CSAREGKGVDEQYF. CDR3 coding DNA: TGCAGTGCTAGAGAAGGAAAGGGGGTTGACGAGCAGTACTTC.

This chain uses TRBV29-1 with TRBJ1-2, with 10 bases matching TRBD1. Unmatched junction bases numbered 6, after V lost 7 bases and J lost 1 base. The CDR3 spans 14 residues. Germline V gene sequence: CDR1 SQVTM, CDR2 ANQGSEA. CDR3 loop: CSGGGQGNNYGYTF. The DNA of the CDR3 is TGCAGCGGAGGGGGACAGGGGAATAACTATGGCTACACCTTC. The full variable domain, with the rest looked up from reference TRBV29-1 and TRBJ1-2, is SAVISQKPSRDICQRGTSLTIQCQVDSQVTMMFWYRQQPGQSLTLIATANQGSEATYESGFVIDKFPISRPNLTFSTLTVSNMSPEDSSIYLCSGGGQGNNYGYTFGSGTRLTVV.

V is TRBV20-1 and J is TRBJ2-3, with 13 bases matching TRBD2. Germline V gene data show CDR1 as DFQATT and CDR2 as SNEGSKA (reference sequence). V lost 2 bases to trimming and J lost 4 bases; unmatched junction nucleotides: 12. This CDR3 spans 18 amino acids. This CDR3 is CSARPTSGRAGGADTQYF. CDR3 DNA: TGCAGTGCTAGACCCACTAGCGGGAGGGCCGGGGGCGCAGATACGCAGTATTTT.